This is a list of T cell receptor beta chains from one sample in a study of PD-L1 blockade in urothelial cancer. Data came from immunoSEQ multiplex PCR; TCRdb stores just in-frame clones and leaves some out. This sample carries tens of thousands of clones, approximately 90% of them seen once, and the ten largest clones take about 14%. This specimen consisted of PBMCs, obtained around atezolizumab (anti-PD-L1) treatment. The receptors were sampled from a woman aged 55-70 years with urothelial cancer. The CDR3 runs from the conserved cysteine through the conserved F or W. D genes are given only for firm matches. Some rows mark clone size as missing; the rest say once, few, many or name a class of expanded clone.

NA,TRBJ2-1,TRBV6-5,TRBD2,CASTEQGLDNEQFF,TGTGCCAGCACCGAACAGGGACTAGACAATGAGCAGTTCTTC
NA,TRBJ1-2,TRBV7-9,TRBD1,CAIPRGTGGGYTF,TGTGCCATCCCGCGGGGGACAGGGGGAGGCTACACCTTC
NA,TRBJ2-7,TRBV11-2,NA,CASSLASHYEQYF,TGTGCCAGCAGCTTAGCTAGCCACTACGAGCAGTACTTC
NA,TRBJ2-1,TRBV5-5,TRBD1,CASSFWTGLPRNEQFF,TGTGCCAGCAGCTTCTGGACAGGTCTACCTAGGAATGAGCAGTTCTTC
NA,TRBJ2-1,TRBV19,TRBD1,CASTEQGDLIFNEQFF,TGTGCCAGTACCGAACAGGGGGACCTTATATTCAATGAGCAGTTCTTC
NA,TRBJ2-5,TRBV29-1,TRBD1,CSARTGGASETQYF,TGCAGCGCCCGGACAGGGGGCGCATCAGAGACCCAGTACTTC
NA,TRBJ2-6,TRBV4-3,NA,CASSQDIGSGANVLTF,TGCGCCAGCAGCCAAGATATCGGTTCTGGGGCCAACGTCCTGACTTTC
NA,TRBJ1-4,TRBV6-1,NA,CASSVTGLNEKLFF,TGTGCCAGCAGTGTCACGGGACTTAATGAAAAACTGTTTTTT
NA,TRBJ2-5,TRBV20-1,NA,CSASAGSQYF,TGCAGTGCTAGTGCGGGGAGTCAGTACTTC
NA,TRBJ1-6,TRBV5-1,TRBD1,CASSSDRGRNSPLHF,TGCGCCAGCAGCTCGGACAGGGGTAGAAATTCACCCCTCCACTTT
NA,TRBJ1-2,TRBV5-1,NA,CASSLDNYGYTF,TGCGCCAGCAGCCTAGACAACTATGGCTACACCTTC
NA,TRBJ2-7,TRBV6-5,NA,CASSYGGMGSYEQYF,TGTGCCAGCAGTTACGGGGGGATGGGATCCTACGAGCAGTACTTC
NA,TRBJ2-1,TRBV10-2,NA,CATLSSYNEQFF,TGCGCCACCCTGAGCTCCTACAATGAGCAGTTCTTC
NA,TRBJ2-1,TRBV14,NA,CASSSLGGNEQFF,TGTGCCAGCAGCTCTTTAGGGGGCAATGAGCAGTTCTTC
NA,TRBJ2-5,TRBV27,NA,CATKGAGTRETQYF,TGTGCCACCAAGGGGGCAGGGACTCGAGAGACCCAGTACTTC
NA,TRBJ1-5,TRBV29-1,TRBD1,CSVGFYRGKNQPQHF,TGCAGCGTTGGATTTTACAGGGGAAAGAATCAGCCCCAGCATTTT
NA,TRBJ2-1,TRBV5-1,NA,CASRANAGDTYNEQFF,TGCGCCAGCAGGGCGAACGCAGGGGACACCTACAATGAGCAGTTCTTC
NA,TRBJ1-2,TRBV7-2,TRBD1,CASSLVGQRNYGYTF,TGTGCCAGCAGCTTAGTGGGACAGAGAAACTATGGCTACACCTTC
NA,TRBJ2-7,TRBV15,NA,CATSPGYDTYEQYF,TGTGCCACCAGCCCCGGATACGACACCTACGAGCAGTACTTC
NA,TRBJ1-6,TRBV6-1,TRBD1,CASSPRQGGSPLHF,TGTGCCAGCAGTCCGCGACAGGGGGGCTCACCCCTCCACTTT
NA,TRBJ1-3,TRBV5-4,TRBD1,CASSSKDRAGNTIYF,TGTGCCAGCAGCTCCAAGGACAGGGCTGGAAACACCATATATTTT
NA,TRBJ1-6,TRBV10-3,NA,CAIRVEGVSPLHF,TGTGCCATCAGGGTGGAGGGTGTATCACCCCTCCACTTT
once,TRBJ1-2,TRBV4-3,NA,CASSRAGNYGYTF,TGCGCCAGCAGCCGAGCAGGGAACTATGGCTACACCTTC
NA,TRBJ2-3,TRBV7-9,NA,CASSLGGAIGDTQYF,TGTGCCAGCAGCTTAGGGGGCGCGATAGGAGATACGCAGTATTTT